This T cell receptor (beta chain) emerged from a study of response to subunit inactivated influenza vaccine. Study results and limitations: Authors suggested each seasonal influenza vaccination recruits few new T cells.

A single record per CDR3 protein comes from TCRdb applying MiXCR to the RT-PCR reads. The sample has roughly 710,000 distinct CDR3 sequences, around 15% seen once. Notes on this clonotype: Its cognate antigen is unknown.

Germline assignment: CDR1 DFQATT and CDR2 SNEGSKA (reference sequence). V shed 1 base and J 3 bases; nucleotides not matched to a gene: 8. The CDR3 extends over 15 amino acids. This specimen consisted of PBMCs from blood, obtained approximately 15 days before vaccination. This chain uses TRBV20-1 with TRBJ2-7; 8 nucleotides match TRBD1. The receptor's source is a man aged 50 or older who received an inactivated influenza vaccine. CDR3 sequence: CSARVAQGASYEQYF. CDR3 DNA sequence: TGCAGTGCTAGAGTCGCGCAGGGGGCAAGCTACGAGCAGTACTTC.